This paragraph reports one T cell receptor (beta chain). Its specific antigen is unknown. Base qualities are not provided; no much larger clone lies one nucleotide away. This entry is derived from a study of shared clonotypes between healthy human individuals (dated by TCRdb to about 2020). A note on the overall study: The cohort included a few men and a couple of women between 18 and 49 years of age. Blood TCR repertoires of about 5 healthy adults were deeply sequenced to estimate repertoire size and the extent of clonotype sharing between individuals. To increase sequencing depth and limit assay-specific biases, TCR repertoire library preparation and sequencing were carried out by different laboratories using diverse techniques. Per donor, leukapheresis produced somewhere between about 0.9 and 9.5 billion PBMCs. For each donor, CD4 naive and CD4 memory were each given three plates, CD8 naive was given two plates, and CD8 memory was given one plate.

The CDR3 measures 14 amino acids from cysteine to phenylalanine. Left in the record is the CDR3 DNA by itself, 42 bases read in frame from the first base. Via the germline V gene, CDR1 is SGHDT and CDR2 YYEEEE. V has 2 bases trimmed and J has 5 bases trimmed; junction bases matching no gene number 4. Using the deep immunoSEQ assay, multiplex PCR amplified TCR CDR3 regions from genomic DNA. Extracted genomic DNA from each cell subset was spread evenly across all wells of several immunoSEQ 96-well plates, with each plate serving as a replicate. For sorted subsets, approximately 0.2 ug of genomic DNA, equivalent to some 30,000 T cell genomes, went into each replicate PCR. Purified libraries were quantified with a Qubit 3.0 fluorometer, sized on a Bioanalyzer 2100, and re-quantified with the KAPA Library Quantification kit. Each immunoSEQ 96-well plate was sequenced on its own single-read 150-cycle Illumina NextSeq 550 flow cell. In the authors' own workflow: Because only junctional sequences without quality scores were contained in the immunoSEQ output, filtering matching that applied to full-length reads could not be performed. To assign V/J genes and CDR3, sequences were annotated against IMGT germline references using PyIR, a Python wrapper for IgBLAST v1.9. Reads with weak V/J assignments (E-value above 1e-6), missing CDR3, stop codons, out-of-frame junctions, or ambiguous translated residues were removed. V3J clonotypes were defined as sequences sharing an identical inferred V gene, J gene, and CDR3 amino acid sequence. To compute the percentage overlap between repertoires, the number of shared unique clonotypes was divided by the size of the smaller repertoire. Three approaches were used to assess repertoire richness: RTK rarefaction, the Chao1 estimator, and Recon v2.1 estimates of unobserved clonotypes. Generation probabilities for all TCRbeta clonotypes obtained by the gDNA method from a handful of donors were computed using OLGA. What TCRdb holds here is the immuneACCESS table cut down to in-frame rearrangements. Part of the clones is not present; checked against another copy, under half of the missing clones reflect an unresolved V gene, and the others are unexplained. Clonal size and the V and J genes are those of that table, whereas D and trimming came from the DNA. The sample records some 1 million clones, about 75% of which are singletons. Jointly, the top ten make up approximately 1.3% of the sample.

Donors were healthy HIV-negative adults with no recently reported acute infections or vaccinations. Every donor was a Caucasian adult residing in Nashville, Tennessee, USA. CD4+ T cells were enriched by magnetic negative selection; naive cells were then positively selected on CD45RA, and the negative fraction formed the memory subset. Blood was collected by leukapheresis, and PBMCs were isolated by Ficoll-Histopaque density gradient centrifugation and then cryopreserved in liquid nitrogen vapor phase. Analytical flow cytometry was used to check the purity and quantity of each magnetically sorted T cell population. Each sorted fraction had its genomic DNA isolated and then quantified by UV absorbance on a Nanodrop 2000c. The study at large found these results: Naive subsets generally had larger estimated clonotype richness than memory subsets. The genetic and exposure-history diversity represented was limited by the small number of donors. Only blood was sampled, and tissue TCR repertoires likely differ from those in blood. Rarefaction of sorted-subset datasets indicated incomplete sequencing despite the large sequencing depth. Compared with non-shared clonotypes, clonotypes shared by all four sorted-subset donors had higher generation probabilities. Pairwise subsampling led to the expectation that sequencing depth would affect the degree of clonotype sharing among donors. About 5% of naive CD4, around 3.6% of naive CD8, about 2.1% of memory CD4, and more than 0.35% of memory CD8 clonotypes were shared across a few donors.

Material for sequencing was memory CD4+ T cells sorted from blood. The sample's cell subset or site label is to be understood as: CD45RA-negative fraction. The clonotype comes from a man younger than 35 in good health. The chain was built from TRBV5-6 and TRBJ2-5; TRBD2 agrees with 9 junctional bases. The bases are TGTGCCAGCAGCTTTCGCGGGAGGGAGGAGACCCAGTACTTC. Translated, this is CASSFRGREETQYF.